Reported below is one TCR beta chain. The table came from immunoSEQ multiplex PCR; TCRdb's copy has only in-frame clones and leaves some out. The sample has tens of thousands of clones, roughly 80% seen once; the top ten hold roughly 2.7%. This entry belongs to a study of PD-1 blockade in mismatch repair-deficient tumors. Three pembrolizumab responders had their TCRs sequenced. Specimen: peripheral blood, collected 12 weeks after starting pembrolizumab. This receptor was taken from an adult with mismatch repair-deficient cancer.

Here the CDR3 DNA reads TGTGCCAGCAGTTTACGGGGCGGGAGGGCCGTTTACGAGCAGTACTTC. Its translation is CASSLRGGRAVYEQYF. The chain has TRBV27 and TRBJ2-7, with TRBD2 identical over 9 bases. The junction had 9 bases not matched to a gene; V was cut back by 2 bases and J by 4 bases. Per germline, CDR1 MNHEY and CDR2 SMNVEV (reference sequence). CDR3 length equals 16 residues.